Included here is one T cell receptor beta chain sequence, with context. This record comes from a study of blood T cell repertoires in COVID-19. As for the study in general: The cDNA or gDNA used as material had been derived from T cells, B-cell-depleted T cells, or PBMCs.

Generated by immunoSEQ multiplex PCR, the TCRdb table keeps only in-frame clones and is missing some. The repertoire includes approximately 150,000 clones, over 70% of them detected once, and around 20% sits in the top ten. Trimming cost V 3 bases and J 4 bases; bases outside gene matches: 4. The CDR3 contains 14 residues. Germline loops: CDR1 KGHSH, CDR2 LQKENI. Specimen: peripheral blood. This chain connects TRBV18 to TRBJ1-2; 8 nucleotides match TRBD1. The receptor's source is a woman aged 70-85 years who had recovered from COVID-19. The chain's CDR3 is CASSPDRELYGYTF. CDR3 in DNA: TGTGCCAGCTCACCGGACAGGGAACTCTATGGCTACACCTTC.